This TCR beta chain was recorded in a study of blood T cells in healthy people across ages. Primed by a sample-barcoded 5' primer and a J-beta primer mix, a second PCR proceeded for 7 to 11 cycles. A single record per CDR3 protein comes from TCRdb applying MiXCR to the 5' RACE reads. This sample has 760,000 or so distinct CDR3 sequences; 25% occur once, and the top ten carry 9.4%. V gave up 5 bases and J gave up 1 base, with 14 bases separating them. Germline assignment: CDR1 SGHVS and CDR2 FNYEAQ. This CDR3 has 15 residues. This clonotype came up a few times. These data also featured in a second study, about T cells of mothers and their children. That study reports: Samples were provided by three healthy Caucasian mothers and their six children. The extracted RNA was employed in its entirety for cDNA synthesis, at around 1.4 ug per 15 ul.

V and J are TRBV7-6 and TRBJ1-1, with D perhaps matching TRBD1 (5 bases). This clonotype originated in a boy aged 5-17 years in good health. The sequencing input was blood. CDR3 nucleotide sequence: TGTGCCAGCAGCGCCAGGGTTTATGGGAACACTGAAGCTTTCTTT. Translation: CASSARVYGNTEAFF.